Listed below are T cell receptor beta chains from one sample, sequenced in a study of radiotherapy plus CTLA-4 blockade in lung cancer. Using immunoSEQ multiplex PCR, the repertoire was profiled, and TCRdb retains in-frame clones only, with some absent. The table has about 73,000 clones, 87% seen once; the top ten hold 35% to 50%. The specimen comprised peripheral blood, sampled from a patient treated with radiotherapy plus ipilimumab. These receptors originate from a human donor with non-small cell lung cancer that progressed on radiotherapy plus ipilimumab. CDR3s include the opening cysteine and the closing phenylalanine or tryptophan. The D gene is left open where the match is weak. Not all rows give a size; the values are once, few, many and, for expanded clones, a class.

j_call,clone_size,d_call,v_call,cdr3_aa,cdr3_nt
TRBJ2-7,.,.,TRBV5-8,CASSLLADYEQYF,TGTGCCAGCAGCTTGTTGGCTGACTACGAGCAGTACTTC
TRBJ2-7,few,.,TRBV7-7,CASSLPSRRGPYEQYF,TGTGCTAGCAGCCTCCCCAGTAGGCGGGGCCCCTACGAGCAGTACTTC
TRBJ2-1,.,TRBD2,TRBV7-2,CASSFGLARNEQFF,TGTGCCAGCAGCTTTGGACTAGCGAGGAATGAGCAGTTCTTC
TRBJ1-2,.,.,TRBV5-1,CASADGDNYGYTF,TGCGCCAGCGCGGACGGAGATAACTATGGCTACACCTTC
TRBJ1-5,.,.,TRBV19,CASSIANGGYSNQPQHF,TGTGCCAGTAGTATAGCCAACGGGGGATATAGCAATCAGCCCCAGCATTTT
TRBJ2-1,.,.,TRBV29-1,CSVAEGAFNEQFF,TGCAGCGTGGCCGAAGGGGCCTTCAATGAGCAGTTCTTC
TRBJ2-2,.,.,TRBV29-1,CSVDIANTGELFF,TGCAGCGTCGATATAGCGAACACCGGGGAGCTGTTTTTT
TRBJ2-1,.,.,TRBV5-1,CASSGPGSYNEQFF,TGCGCCAGCAGCGGACCGGGCTCCTACAATGAGCAGTTCTTC
TRBJ1-4,once,TRBD1,TRBV6-6,CASNTMRTGGEKLFF,TGTGCCAGCAATACTATGAGGACAGGAGGTGAAAAACTGTTTTTT
TRBJ2-1,.,TRBD2,TRBV6-5,CASGSASGRNEQFF,TGTGCCAGCGGGTCCGCTAGCGGGAGGAATGAGCAGTTCTTC
TRBJ2-5,.,.,TRBV4-1,CASSQVLGGMETQYF,TGCGCCAGCAGCCAAGTTCTTGGGGGCATGGAGACCCAGTACTTC
TRBJ1-6,.,.,TRBV5-1,CASSPGAVGSPLHF,TGCGCCAGCAGCCCGGGGGCCGTGGGTTCACCCCTCCACTTT
TRBJ1-1,.,.,TRBV6-5,CASNSQKNTEAFF,TGTGCCAGCAATTCACAGAAGAACACTGAAGCTTTCTTT
TRBJ1-2,.,.,TRBV28,CASSLPQGSNYGYTF,TGTGCCAGCAGTCTCCCACAGGGCTCGAACTATGGCTACACCTTC